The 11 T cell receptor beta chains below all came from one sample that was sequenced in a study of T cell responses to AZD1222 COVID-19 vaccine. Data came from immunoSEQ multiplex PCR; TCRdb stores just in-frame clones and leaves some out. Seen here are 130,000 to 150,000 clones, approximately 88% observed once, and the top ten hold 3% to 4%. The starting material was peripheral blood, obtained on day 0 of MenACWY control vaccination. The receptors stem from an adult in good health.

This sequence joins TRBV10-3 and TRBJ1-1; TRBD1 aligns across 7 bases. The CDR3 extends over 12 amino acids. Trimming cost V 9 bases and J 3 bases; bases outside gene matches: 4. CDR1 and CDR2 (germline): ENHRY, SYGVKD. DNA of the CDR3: TGTGCCATTAACCAGGGGGACACTGAAGCTTTCTTT. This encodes CAINQGDTEAFF.

This CDR3 is CASSQPSYTEAFF. The CDR3 DNA sequence: TGTGCCAGCAGTCAGCCAAGTTACACTGAAGCTTTCTTT. The chain uses TRBV6-7 and TRBJ1-1; the D is unclear. TRBV6-7 is reported as an ORF; its role is uncertain. Deletions cut 5 bases from V and 3 bases from J, with 10 bases between. This CDR3 has 13 residues.

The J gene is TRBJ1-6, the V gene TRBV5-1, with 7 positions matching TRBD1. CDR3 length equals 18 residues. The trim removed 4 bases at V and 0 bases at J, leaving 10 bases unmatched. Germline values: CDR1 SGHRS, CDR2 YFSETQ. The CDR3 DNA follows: TGCGCCAGCAGCGTGGATCAGGGGGTTAGCTCCTATAATTCACCCCTCCACTTT. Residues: CASSVDQGVSSYNSPLHF. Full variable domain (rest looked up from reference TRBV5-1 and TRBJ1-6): KAGVTQTPRYLIKTRGQQVTLSCSPISGHRSVSWYQQTPGQGLQFLFEYFSETQRNKGNFPGRFSGRQFSNSRSEMNVSTLELGDSALYLCASSVDQGVSSYNSPLHFGNGTRLTVT.

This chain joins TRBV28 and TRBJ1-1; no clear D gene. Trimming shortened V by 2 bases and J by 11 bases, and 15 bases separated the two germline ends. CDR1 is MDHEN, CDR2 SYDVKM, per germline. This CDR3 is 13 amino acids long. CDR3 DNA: TGTGCCAGCAGTTTAATCGGCCGGGAAGAGGCTTTCTTT. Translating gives CASSLIGREEAFF.

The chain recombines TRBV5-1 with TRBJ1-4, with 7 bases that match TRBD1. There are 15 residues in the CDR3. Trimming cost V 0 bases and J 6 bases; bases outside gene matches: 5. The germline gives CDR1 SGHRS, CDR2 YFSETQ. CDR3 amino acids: CASSLAEGQYEKLFF. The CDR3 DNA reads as TGCGCCAGCAGCTTGGCCGAGGGACAGTATGAAAAACTGTTTTTT.

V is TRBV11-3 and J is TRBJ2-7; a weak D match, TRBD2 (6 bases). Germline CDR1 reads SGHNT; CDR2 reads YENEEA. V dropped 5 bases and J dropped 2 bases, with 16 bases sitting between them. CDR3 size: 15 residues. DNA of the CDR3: TGTGCCAGCAGCCCAGGGCGGGACCCGACCTACGAGCAGTACTTC. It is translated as CASSPGRDPTYEQYF.

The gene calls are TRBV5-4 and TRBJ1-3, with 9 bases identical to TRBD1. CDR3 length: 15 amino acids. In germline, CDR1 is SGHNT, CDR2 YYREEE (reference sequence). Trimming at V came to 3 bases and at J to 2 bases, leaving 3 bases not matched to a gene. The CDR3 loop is CASSSGQGTGNTIYF. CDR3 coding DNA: TGTGCCAGCAGCTCGGGACAGGGTACTGGAAACACCATATATTTT.

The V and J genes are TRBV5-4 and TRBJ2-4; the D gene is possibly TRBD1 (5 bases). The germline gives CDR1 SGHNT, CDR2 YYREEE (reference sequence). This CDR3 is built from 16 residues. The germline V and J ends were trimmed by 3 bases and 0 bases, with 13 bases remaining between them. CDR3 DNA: TGTGCCAGCAGCTCTCCGCAGGGCCTAGCCAAAAACATTCAGTACTTC. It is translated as CASSSPQGLAKNIQYF.

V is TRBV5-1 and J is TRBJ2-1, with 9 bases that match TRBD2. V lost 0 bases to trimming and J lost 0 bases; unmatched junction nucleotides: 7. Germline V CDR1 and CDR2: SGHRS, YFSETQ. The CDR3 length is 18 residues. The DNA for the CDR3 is TGCGCCAGCAGCTTGGTGGCTAGCGGGACCAGCTCCTACAATGAGCAGTTCTTC. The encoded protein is CASSLVASGTSSYNEQFF.

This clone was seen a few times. This chain's CDR3 is CASSLLAGLSYNEQFF. Here the CDR3 DNA reads TGTGCCAGCAGCTTACTAGCGGGACTGTCCTACAATGAGCAGTTCTTC. The chain has TRBV7-9 and TRBJ2-1, with 9 bases lining up with TRBD2. V gave up 2 bases and J gave up 1 base; unmatched junction bases: 3. The CDR3 extends over 16 amino acids. Germline V lookup: CDR1 SEHNR, CDR2 FQNEAQ (reference sequence).

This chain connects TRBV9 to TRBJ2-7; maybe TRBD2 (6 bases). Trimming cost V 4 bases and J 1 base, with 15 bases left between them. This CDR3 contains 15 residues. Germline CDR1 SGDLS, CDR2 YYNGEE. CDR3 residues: CASSPRGYPSYEQYF. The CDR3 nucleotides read TGTGCCAGCAGCCCCCGGGGGTACCCGTCCTACGAGCAGTACTTC.